This T cell receptor beta chain is from a study of T cells in Graves' hyperthyroidism and ophthalmopathy. Using RNA transcripts as the source, TCR beta CDR3 regions were amplified. A set of HTBI primers served as the primers for a first-round RT-PCR of the TCR CDR3. A single record per CDR3 protein comes from TCRdb applying MiXCR to the multiplex PCR reads. Of roughly 710,000 distinct CDR3 sequences in the sample, around 40% are singletons; the top ten hold 30% to 40%. V shed 6 bases, J shed 7 bases, and the junction held 7 bases outside the gene matches. CDR3 length equals 15 residues. Germline values: CDR1 WNHNN, CDR2 SYGVQD (reference sequence).

The receptor comes from a woman aged 40 to 55 with Graves' hyperthyroidism. The chain couples TRBV10-1 to TRBJ2-2; 11 bases line up with TRBD2. Sequencing was carried out using blood. CDR3 amino acids: CASSLAGGLSGELFF. DNA of the CDR3: TGCGCCAGCAGCCTAGCGGGGGGCCTAAGCGGGGAGCTGTTTTTT.